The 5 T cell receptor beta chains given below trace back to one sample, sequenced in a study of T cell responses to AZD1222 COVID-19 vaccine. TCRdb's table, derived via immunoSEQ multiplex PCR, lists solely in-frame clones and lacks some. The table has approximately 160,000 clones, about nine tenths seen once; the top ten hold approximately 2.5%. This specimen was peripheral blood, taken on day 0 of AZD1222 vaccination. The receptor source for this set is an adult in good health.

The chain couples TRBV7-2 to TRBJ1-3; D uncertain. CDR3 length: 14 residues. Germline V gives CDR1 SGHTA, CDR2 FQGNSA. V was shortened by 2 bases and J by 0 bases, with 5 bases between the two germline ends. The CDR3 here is CASSLTRSGNTIYF. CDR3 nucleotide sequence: TGTGCCAGCAGCTTAACCCGCTCTGGAAACACCATATATTTT.

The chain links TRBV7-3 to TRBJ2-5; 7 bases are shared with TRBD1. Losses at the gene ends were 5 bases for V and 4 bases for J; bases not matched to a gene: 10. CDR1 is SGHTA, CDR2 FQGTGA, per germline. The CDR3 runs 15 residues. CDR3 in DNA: TGTGCCAGCAGCCCCGGACAGGAAAGAACAGAGACCCAGTACTTC. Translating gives CASSPGQERTETQYF.

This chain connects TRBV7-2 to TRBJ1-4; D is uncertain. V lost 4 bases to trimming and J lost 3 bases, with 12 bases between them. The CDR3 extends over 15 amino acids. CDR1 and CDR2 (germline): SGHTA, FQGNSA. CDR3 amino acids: CASSSQTLPNEKLFF. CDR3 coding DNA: TGTGCCAGCAGCTCGCAGACACTTCCTAATGAAAAACTGTTTTTT.

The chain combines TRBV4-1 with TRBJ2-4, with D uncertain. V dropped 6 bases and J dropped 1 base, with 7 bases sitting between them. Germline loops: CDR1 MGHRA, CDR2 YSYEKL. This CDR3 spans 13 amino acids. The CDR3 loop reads CASSLGAKNIQYF. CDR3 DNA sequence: TGCGCCAGCAGTCTAGGCGCCAAAAACATTCAGTACTTC.

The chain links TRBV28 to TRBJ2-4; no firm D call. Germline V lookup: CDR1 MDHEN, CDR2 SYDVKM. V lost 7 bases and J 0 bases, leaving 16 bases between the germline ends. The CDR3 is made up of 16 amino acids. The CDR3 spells CASTQGGVLAKNIQYF. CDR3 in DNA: TGTGCCAGCACCCAAGGTGGGGTGCTAGCCAAAAACATTCAGTACTTC.